The rows below give T cell receptor beta chains drawn from one sample of a study of regulatory T cells in long-lasting Graves disease. In TCRdb, the multiplex PCR reads were re-called with MiXCR into one record per CDR3 protein. The sample holds about 620,000 distinct CDR3 sequences, approximately 15% seen once. This sample was shared with a second study, whose subject was T cells in Graves' hyperthyroidism and ophthalmopathy.

The material sequenced was peripheral blood mononuclear cells (PBMCs), taken at new diagnosis, from a patient treated with antithyroid drugs. The receptors come from a woman aged 25 to 45 with Graves disease. Each CDR3 is given with its conserved first and last residue. The D gene is left open where the match is weak. For some rows the clone size is stated as once, few or many, or as a class when expanded; others skip it.

TRBV5-1	-	-	TRBJ2-6	CASTETGSSGANVLTF	TGCGCCAGCACTGAAACAGGGAGCTCTGGGGCCAACGTCCTGACTTTC
TRBV6-1	-	many	TRBJ1-5	CATVQFNQPQHF	TGTGCCACCGTACAGTTTAATCAGCCCCAGCATTTT
TRBV11-2	TRBD2	many	TRBJ2-3	CASSDSTSKTTDTQYF	TGTGCCAGCAGCGACTCGACTAGCAAAACAACAGATACGCAGTATTTT
TRBV28	-	few	TRBJ1-6	CASSFGGGKESPLHF	TGTGCCAGCAGTTTCGGGGGGGGCAAGGAGTCACCCCTCCACTTT
TRBV5-4	-	-	TRBJ1-1	CASSPTGMAEAFF	TGTGCCAGCAGCCCCACAGGGATGGCTGAAGCTTTCTTT
TRBV5-1	-	few	TRBJ2-7	CASSLGHAGRETYEQYF	TGCGCCAGCAGCTTGGGTCACGCGGGGCGGGAAACCTACGAGCAGTACTTC
TRBV7-8	TRBD2	many	TRBJ2-5	CASSLALVTSGTETQYF	TGTGCCAGCAGCTTAGCGCTCGTGACTAGCGGGACAGAGACCCAGTACTTC
TRBV24-1	-	-	TRBJ2-1	CATRNTLDSTDEQFF	TGTGCCACCAGAAACACCCTTGACAGTACGGATGAGCAGTTCTTC
TRBV20-1	-	many	TRBJ2-5	CSAWTNPAIRETQYF	TGCAGTGCTTGGACTAACCCCGCCATTAGGGAGACCCAGTACTTC
TRBV6-2/TRBV6-3	TRBD2	many	TRBJ2-7	CASSYEPQAGSYEQYF	TGTGCCAGCAGTTACGAGCCCCAAGCGGGATCCTACGAGCAGTACTTC
TRBV30	TRBD1	-	TRBJ1-5	CAWSRQGTQPQHF	TGTGCCTGGAGTCGACAGGGCACTCAGCCCCAGCATTTT
TRBV6-1	-	-	TRBJ1-2	CASVGGKRDGYTF	TGTGCCAGTGTGGGAGGTAAACGTGATGGCTACACCTTC
TRBV20-1	TRBD2	many	TRBJ2-1	CSARVGGAYNEQFF	TGCAGTGCTAGAGTTGGGGGGGCCTACAATGAGCAGTTCTTC
TRBV29-1	-	-	TRBJ2-5	CSVVTRETQYF	TGCAGCGTTGTAACCCGTGAGACCCAGTACTTC
TRBV15	TRBD1	few	TRBJ2-1	CATSRGGQSYNEQFF	TGTGCCACCAGCCGAGGGGGACAGTCCTACAATGAGCAGTTCTTC
TRBV11-2	-	many	TRBJ1-5	CASSSMQGQPQHF	TGTGCCAGCAGCTCGATGCAGGGACAGCCCCAGCATTTT